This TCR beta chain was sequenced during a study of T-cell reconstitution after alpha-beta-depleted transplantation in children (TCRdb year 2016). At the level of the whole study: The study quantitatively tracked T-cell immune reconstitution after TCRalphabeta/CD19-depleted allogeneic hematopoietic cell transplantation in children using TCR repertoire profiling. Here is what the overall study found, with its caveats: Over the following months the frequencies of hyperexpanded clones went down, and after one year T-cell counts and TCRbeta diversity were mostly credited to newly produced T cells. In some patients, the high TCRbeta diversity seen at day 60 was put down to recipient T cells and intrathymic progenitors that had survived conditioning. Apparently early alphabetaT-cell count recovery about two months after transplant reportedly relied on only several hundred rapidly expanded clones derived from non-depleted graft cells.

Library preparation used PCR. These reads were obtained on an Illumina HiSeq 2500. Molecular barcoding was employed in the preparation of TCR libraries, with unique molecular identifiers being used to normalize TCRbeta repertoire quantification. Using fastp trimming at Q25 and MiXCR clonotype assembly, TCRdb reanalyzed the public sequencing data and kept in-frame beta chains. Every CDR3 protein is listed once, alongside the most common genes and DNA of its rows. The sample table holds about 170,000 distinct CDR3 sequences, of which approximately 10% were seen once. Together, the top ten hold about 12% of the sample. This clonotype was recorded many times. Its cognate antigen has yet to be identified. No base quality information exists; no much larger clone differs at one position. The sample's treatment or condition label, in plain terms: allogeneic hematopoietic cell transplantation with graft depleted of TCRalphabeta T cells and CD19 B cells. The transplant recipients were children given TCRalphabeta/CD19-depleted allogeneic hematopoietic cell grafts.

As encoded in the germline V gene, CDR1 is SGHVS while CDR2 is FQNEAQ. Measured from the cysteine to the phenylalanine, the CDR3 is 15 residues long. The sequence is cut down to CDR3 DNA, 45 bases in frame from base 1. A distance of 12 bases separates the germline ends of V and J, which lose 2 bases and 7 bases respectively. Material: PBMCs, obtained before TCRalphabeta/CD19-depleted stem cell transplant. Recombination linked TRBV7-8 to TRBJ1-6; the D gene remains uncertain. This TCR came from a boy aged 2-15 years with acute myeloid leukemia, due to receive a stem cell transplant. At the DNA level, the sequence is TGTGCCAGCAGCTTACGTGGACGCGAGAATTCACCCCTCCACTTT. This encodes CASSLRGRENSPLHF.